Presented here are 20 T cell receptor beta chains from one specimen sequenced in a study of response to subunit inactivated influenza vaccine. One entry per CDR3 protein, called by TCRdb with MiXCR from the RT-PCR reads. Of hundreds of thousands of distinct CDR3 sequences listed, roughly 18% are singletons. The sequencing here drew on PBMCs from blood, taken 4 to 6 days after vaccination. These receptors were taken from a man in his forties or fifties who received an inactivated influenza vaccine.

The sample holds a few counts of this clonotype. This chain connects TRBV15 to TRBJ2-1; D uncertain. Per germline, CDR1 LNHNV and CDR2 YYDKDF (reference sequence). This CDR3 comprises 15 residues. The V and J ends lost 0 bases and 2 bases respectively, with 8 bases between them. CDR3: CATSRDRTTYNEQFF. In nucleotides, the CDR3 is TGTGCCACCAGCAGAGATAGAACAACCTACAATGAGCAGTTCTTC. Complete variable domain (other parts from reference TRBV15 and TRBJ2-1): DAMVIQNPRYQVTQFGKPVTLSCSQTLNHNVMYWYQQKSSQAPKLLFHYYDKDFNNEADTPDNFQSRRPNTSFCFLDIRSPGLGDTAMYLCATSRDRTTYNEQFFGPGTRLTVL.

This clonotype has more than one count but fewer than ten. The chain employs TRBV20-1 and TRBJ1-5; D gene ambiguous. Trimming took off 8 bases at V and 2 bases at J, with 10 bases between the two ends. The CDR3 is 12 amino acids. Germline-derived CDR1 and CDR2 are DFQATT and SNEGSKA (reference sequence). The CDR3 sequence: CSYQAGNQPQHF. The CDR3 nucleotides read TGCAGTTATCAGGCGGGCAATCAGCCCCAGCATTTT.

This clonotype has just a few counts. This chain joins TRBV20-1 and TRBJ2-2; D uncertain. The V gene's germline CDR1 is DFQATT and CDR2 SNEGSKA (reference sequence). Trimming took off 0 bases at V and 6 bases at J, with 17 bases between the two ends. The CDR3 is made up of 16 amino acids. The CDR3 bases are TGCAGTGCTAGAGATTGGTTAGCAGGTTCGGCCGGGGAGCTGTTTTTT. It is translated as CSARDWLAGSAGELFF.

This clonotype was detected a few times. At one boundary the junction diverges from the germline segment, which might be a read error. J is TRBJ2-2 and V is TRBV5-1, with D tentatively TRBD2 (5 bases). The germline V gene has CDR1 SGHRS and CDR2 YFSETQ. The CDR3 spans 15 residues. In nucleotides, the CDR3 is TGCGCCAGCATTCGCGGATCCGGGAACAACGGGGAGCTGTTTTTT. This translates into CASIRGSGNNGELFF.

This clonotype was seen a few times. V is TRBV20-1 and J is TRBJ1-1, with D perhaps matching TRBD1 (5 bases). In germline, CDR1 is DFQATT, CDR2 SNEGSKA (reference sequence). Between the trimmed V and J ends, which lost 3 bases and 2 bases, there was a span of 13 bases. The CDR3 has 14 amino acids. For the CDR3, the DNA is TGCAGTGCTAGGTCGAGCGGGGGAAACACTGAAGCTTTCTTT. Residues: CSARSSGGNTEAFF.

The chain carries TRBV3-1 and TRBJ2-1; 7 bases map to TRBD2. CDR1 LGHDT and CDR2 YNNKEL come from the germline V gene (reference sequence). J was trimmed by 9 bases and V by 4 bases; bases with no gene match: 15. CDR3 length equals 16 residues. CDR3 loop: CASSPAGPIRGSEQFF. CDR3 sequence (DNA): TGTGCCAGCAGCCCAGCGGGGCCCATAAGAGGCAGTGAGCAGTTCTTC.

This clonotype has more than one count but fewer than ten. CDR3 DNA sequence: TGTGCCAGCAGTGACGCAAGTCGGACAGGGGGTTTAGAGACCCAGTACTTC. Its translation is CASSDASRTGGLETQYF. The V and J genes are TRBV25-1 and TRBJ2-5; 10 nucleotides align to TRBD1. V dropped 3 bases and J dropped 4; count of bases not matched to a gene: 11. CDR3 length: 17 residues. Germline CDR1 MGHDK, CDR2 SYGVNS. Full variable domain (missing parts from reference TRBV25-1 and TRBJ2-5): EADIYQTPRYLVIGTGKKITLECSQTMGHDKMYWYQQDPGMELHLIHYSYGVNSTEKGDLSSESTVSRIRTEHFPLTLESARPSHTSQYLCASSDASRTGGLETQYFGPGTRLLVL.

The table lists this clonotype with a count of one. J is TRBJ2-7 and V is TRBV4-2; D unresolved. The CDR3 is 13 residues long. The V gene's germline CDR1 is LGHNA and CDR2 YNFKEQ. The germline V and J ends were trimmed by 2 bases and 12 bases, with 17 bases remaining between them. In nucleotides, the CDR3 is TGTGCCAGCAGCCAATCGAAAACCAGTCGGCGGTACTTC. Its translation: CASSQSKTSRRYF.

The chain employs TRBV6-1 and TRBJ2-1; 14 bases agree with TRBD2. Germline V CDR1 and CDR2: MNHNS, SASEGT. This CDR3 region has 17 residues. V was pared by 6 bases and J by 6 bases, with 10 bases of the junction left unmatched. The CDR3 DNA sequence: TGTGCCAGCAGCGCGGGACTAGCGGGAGTAAGGAGCAATGAGCAGTTCTTC. It yields the protein CASSAGLAGVRSNEQFF.

In its sample, this clonotype was seen a few times. The rearrangement uses TRBV29-1 and TRBJ2-3; 9 bases map to TRBD1. This CDR3 contains 16 residues. The germline CDR1 and CDR2 sequences are SQVTM and ANQGSEA. V was clipped by 2 bases and J by 1 base; unmatched bases: 7. CDR3 DNA: TGCAGCGTTGAACGCCCGGGACAGGGTGGCACAGATACGCAGTATTTT. It specifies CSVERPGQGGTDTQYF.

This clonotype was seen only a few times. The junction departs from the called germline gene at one end, perhaps through a read error. V is TRBV7-9 and J is TRBJ2-1; a weak D match, TRBD2 (6 bases). This CDR3 spans 9 amino acids. In germline, CDR1 is SEHNR, CDR2 FQNEAQ (reference sequence). CDR3 region: CASSTRDSF. CDR3 coding DNA: TGTGCCAGCAGCACCCGGGACTCTTTC.

This clonotype was seen only a few times. The chain recombines TRBV6-5 with TRBJ2-6; D gene ambiguous. The CDR3 is 15 amino acids. Germline CDR1 is MNHEY and CDR2 is SVGAGI. With 4 bases removed from V and 0 bases from J, the gap between germline ends came to 7 bases. CDR3: CASSSLYSGANVLTF. CDR3 nucleotide sequence: TGTGCCAGCAGTTCCCTTTACTCTGGGGCCAACGTCCTGACTTTC.

The rearrangement links TRBV7-2 to TRBJ2-2; D is unresolved. The CDR3 covers 13 residues. Germline CDR1 and CDR2: SGHTA and FQGNSA. V was cut by 3 bases and J by 6 bases, with 8 bases left in between. CDR3 region: CASSFGIAGELFF. In DNA, the CDR3 is TGTGCCAGCAGCTTTGGTATAGCCGGGGAGCTGTTTTTT.

This sequence joins TRBV30 and TRBJ2-7; D not resolved. The CDR3 has 12 residues. The V gene lost 0 bases and the J gene lost 2 bases, with 5 bases spanning the gap. Germline V gene sequence: CDR1 GTSNPN, CDR2 SVGIG (reference sequence). The CDR3 DNA sequence: TGTGCCTGGAGTGTACGGCCCTACGAGCAGTACTTC. It specifies CAWSVRPYEQYF.

This clonotype was seen only a few times. The gene calls are TRBV7-2 and TRBJ2-1, with TRBD2 identical over 9 bases. Looked up from germline, CDR1 is SGHTA and CDR2 is FQGNSA. The V and J ends lost 1 base and 0 bases, in that order; junction bases with no gene match: 1. This CDR3 has 16 residues. CDR3 loop: CASSLGRGGSYNEQFF. In DNA, the CDR3 is TGTGCCAGCAGCTTAGGGCGGGGGGGCTCCTACAATGAGCAGTTCTTC.

This chain uses TRBV20-1 with TRBJ1-6, with D possibly being TRBD1 (5 bases). The CDR3 has 14 amino acids. V was shortened by 6 bases and J by 9 bases, with 18 bases between the two germline ends. The germline V gene has CDR1 DFQATT and CDR2 SNEGSKA (reference sequence). In DNA, the CDR3 is TGCAGTGCCCTCCCCAGTGCCGGGGCTTCACCCCTCCACTTT. It specifies CSALPSAGASPLHF.

Only a few counts were recorded for this clonotype. The rearrangement joins TRBV4-3 to TRBJ2-2, with D perhaps TRBD2 (5 bases). This CDR3 spans 15 amino acids. The ends were cut back, 1 base at V and 5 bases at J, with 11 bases in the middle. Germline V CDR1 and CDR2: LGHNA, YSLEER. The CDR3: CASSQVLSGTGELFF. The CDR3 DNA is TGCGCCAGCAGCCAAGTGTTGTCGGGGACCGGGGAGCTGTTTTTT.

This clonotype was seen a handful of times. This chain uses TRBV4-3 with TRBJ1-1; D may be TRBD1 (6 bases). V was pared by 1 base and J by 5 bases, with 14 bases between. This CDR3 is 15 amino acids long. Germline CDR1 is LGHNA and CDR2 is YSLEER. The CDR3 is CASSQVSGVWTEAFF. The CDR3 DNA reads TGCGCCAGCAGCCAAGTTTCAGGGGTATGGACTGAAGCTTTCTTT.

In this sample, this clonotype turned up a few times. V gene TRBV20-1 combines with J gene TRBJ2-7; 8 bases are shared with TRBD1. Losses at the gene ends were 1 base for V and 5 bases for J; bases not matched to a gene: 4. The CDR3 extends over 13 amino acids. Germline V lookup: CDR1 DFQATT, CDR2 SNEGSKA (reference sequence). The CDR3 DNA reads as TGCAGTGCTAGAGCTACGGACAGGGACGAGCAGTACTTC. It codes for CSARATDRDEQYF.

This clonotype was recorded at least ten times. CDR3 bases: TGTGCCAGCAGTCGGACTAGCGGGGGGCCCCGGGAGCAGTACTTC. Its protein is CASSRTSGGPREQYF. V usage is TRBV12-3 or TRBV12-4 and J usage is TRBJ2-7, with TRBD2 matching over 14 bases. This CDR3 spans 15 amino acids. The J segment lost 7 bases and the V segment lost 5 bases, leaving 7 bases of the junction unmatched.